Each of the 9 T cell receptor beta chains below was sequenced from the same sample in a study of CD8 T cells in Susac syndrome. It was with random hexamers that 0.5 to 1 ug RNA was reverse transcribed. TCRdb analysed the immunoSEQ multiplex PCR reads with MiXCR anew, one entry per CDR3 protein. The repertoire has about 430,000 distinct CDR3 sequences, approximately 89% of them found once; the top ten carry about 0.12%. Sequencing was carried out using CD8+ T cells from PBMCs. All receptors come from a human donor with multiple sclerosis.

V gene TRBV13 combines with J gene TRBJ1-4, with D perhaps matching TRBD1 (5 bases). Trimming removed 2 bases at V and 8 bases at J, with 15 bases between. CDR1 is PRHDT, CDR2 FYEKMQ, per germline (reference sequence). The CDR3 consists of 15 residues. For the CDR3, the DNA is TGTGCCAGCAGCTTAAGTAAGGAGGGGAAGGAAAAACTGTTTTTT. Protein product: CASSLSKEGKEKLFF.

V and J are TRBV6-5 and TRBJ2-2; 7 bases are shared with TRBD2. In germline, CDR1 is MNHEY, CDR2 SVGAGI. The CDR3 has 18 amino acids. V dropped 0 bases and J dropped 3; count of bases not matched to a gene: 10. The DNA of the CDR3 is TGTGCCAGCAGTTACTCGTCTTTTGGGAGGGCCGACACCGGGGAGCTGTTTTTT. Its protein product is CASSYSSFGRADTGELFF.

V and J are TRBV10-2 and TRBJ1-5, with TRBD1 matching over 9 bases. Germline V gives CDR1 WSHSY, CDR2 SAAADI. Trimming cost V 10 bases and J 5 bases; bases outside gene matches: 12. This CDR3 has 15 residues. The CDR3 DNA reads TGCGCCACCGGATGGGGACAGGGTACGGATCAGCCCCAGCATTTT. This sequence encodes CATGWGQGTDQPQHF.

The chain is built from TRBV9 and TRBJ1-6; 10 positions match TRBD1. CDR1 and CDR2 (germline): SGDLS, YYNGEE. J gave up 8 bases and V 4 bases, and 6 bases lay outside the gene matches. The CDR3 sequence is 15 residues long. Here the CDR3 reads CASSPPGQGYSPLHF. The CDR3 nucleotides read TGTGCCAGCAGCCCACCGGGACAGGGGTATTCACCCCTCCACTTT.

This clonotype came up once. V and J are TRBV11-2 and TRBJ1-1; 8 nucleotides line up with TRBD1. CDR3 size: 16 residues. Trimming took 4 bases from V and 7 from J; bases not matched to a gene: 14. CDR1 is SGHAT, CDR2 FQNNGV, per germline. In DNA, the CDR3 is TGTGCCAGCAGCTCCTCGTCGACAGGGGTTAGCGATGAAGCTTTCTTT. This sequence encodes CASSSSSTGVSDEAFF.

In DNA, the CDR3 is TGTGCCAGCAGGGAGGGTACAGACCCAACCACTGAAGCTTTCTTT. Translation gives CASREGTDPTTEAFF. The chain employs TRBV6-4 and TRBJ1-1; D is uncertain. Trimming removed 6 bases from V and 4 bases from J, with 18 bases in between. Germline CDR1 and CDR2: MRHNA and SNTAGT. The CDR3 has 15 amino acids.

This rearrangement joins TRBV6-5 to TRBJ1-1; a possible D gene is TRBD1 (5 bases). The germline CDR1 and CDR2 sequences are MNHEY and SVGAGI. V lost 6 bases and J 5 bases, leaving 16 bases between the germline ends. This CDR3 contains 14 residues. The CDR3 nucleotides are TGTGCCAGCAGCCCCAGGGAAGGATTGACTGAAGCTTTCTTT. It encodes CASSPREGLTEAFF.

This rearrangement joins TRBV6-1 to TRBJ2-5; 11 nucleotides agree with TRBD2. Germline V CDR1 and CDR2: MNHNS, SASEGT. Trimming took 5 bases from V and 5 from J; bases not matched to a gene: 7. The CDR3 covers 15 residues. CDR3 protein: CASSRGGLAVETQYF. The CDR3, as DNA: TGTGCCAGCAGTCGGGGGGGACTAGCGGTGGAGACCCAGTACTTC.

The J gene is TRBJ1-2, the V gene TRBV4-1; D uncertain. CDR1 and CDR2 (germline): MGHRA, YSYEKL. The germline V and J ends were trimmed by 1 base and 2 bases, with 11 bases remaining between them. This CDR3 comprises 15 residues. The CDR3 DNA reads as TGCGCCAGCAGCCAAGGAGCCGGTTACAACTATGGCTACACCTTC. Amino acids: CASSQGAGYNYGYTF.